This is a list of T cell receptor beta chains from one sample in a study of T cell changes during pregnancy in multiple sclerosis. TCRdb's table, derived via immunoSEQ multiplex PCR, lists solely in-frame clones and lacks some. The repertoire holds around 53,000 clones, with 92% as singletons. The sequences come from CD4+ T cells from peripheral blood mononuclear cells, collected after pregnancy. The receptors originated from a female donor with multiple sclerosis, enrolled in a pregnancy study. The conserved cysteine and the conserved F or W are not part of the CDR3 here. Fields, in order: J gene, V gene, CDR3 protein.

TRBJ1-4,TRBV7-6,ASSLMAENEKLF
TRBJ2-3,TRBV2,ASSEAVYPRTDTQY
TRBJ1-1,TRBV6-5,ASSLGVPGEAF
TRBJ1-5,TRBV2,ASSERAAQH
TRBJ2-1,TRBV13,ASPSGGKLWDEQF
TRBJ1-2,TRBV11-1,ASSRTDSNYGYT
TRBJ2-7,TRBV4-2,ASSQGSTGGGRRDEQY
TRBJ1-5,TRBV19,ASSTGQGSGQPQH
TRBJ2-1,TRBV4-2,ASSQGSLGGTFGEQF
TRBJ1-1,TRBV21-1,ASRETEAF
TRBJ1-2,TRBV6-5,ASSARGGYSGYT
TRBJ1-5,TRBV4-3,ASSRTGNQPQH
TRBJ2-7,TRBV5-1,ASSSAGPSYEQY
TRBJ1-2,TRBV6-5,ASSYRGQPNYGYT
TRBJ2-3,TRBV27,ASRGKGSDTQY
TRBJ2-1,TRBV11-2,ASSLLAGGPNEQF
TRBJ2-5,TRBV5-4,ASSLRGAGLETQY
TRBJ1-2,TRBV28,ASSLRANYGYT
TRBJ2-7,TRBV5-1,ASSLAPGYHEQY
TRBJ2-2,TRBV9,ASSVEVGTGGPAGELF
TRBJ2-7,TRBV5-1,ASSLAAQTGSYEQY
TRBJ2-7,TRBV2,ASGLRDSYEQY
TRBJ1-4,TRBV5-6,ASSWIGTPNEKLF
TRBJ2-5,TRBV6-5,ASSATGGRAETQY
TRBJ1-1,TRBV19,ASRDRGQNTEAF
TRBJ2-7,TRBV5-1,ASSSTGGRYEQY
TRBJ1-2,TRBV2,ASNRGDARGYT
TRBJ1-1,TRBV29-1,SVELGGLNTEAF
TRBJ2-7,TRBV21-1,ASSSSNRAYEQY
TRBJ2-3,TRBV7-2,ASSLRLAGSTDTQY
TRBJ1-5,TRBV18,ASSPPSPDSNQPQH
TRBJ1-2,TRBV10-3,AISGGLRHSNYGYT
TRBJ1-3,TRBV29-1,SVVYSLGAGNTIY
TRBJ2-1,TRBV6-1,ASSGGQRWNEQF
TRBJ2-7,TRBV7-9,ASSPRGGGSYEQY
TRBJ2-1,TRBV2,ASSGGADNEQF
TRBJ2-1,TRBV7-3,ASSSPRVAGELGEQF
TRBJ2-4,TRBV19,ASSPLGGMGNIQY
TRBJ2-3,TRBV7-2,ASSLDERGGRDTQY
TRBJ2-2,TRBV9,ASSVSGGNTGELF
TRBJ2-3,TRBV4-3,ASSRDRFTDTQY
TRBJ2-6,TRBV7-3,ASSQSIGANVLT
TRBJ1-2,TRBV6-1,ASSEAGTTNRYT
TRBJ1-5,TRBV2,ASSGRLSNQPQH
TRBJ2-7,TRBV19,ASSRDTVYEQY
TRBJ1-1,TRBV7-9,ASSLELGEAF
TRBJ1-1,TRBV6-4,ASGTGAIHEAF
TRBJ1-1,TRBV29-1,SVFGVNTEAF
TRBJ1-1,TRBV5-8,ASSLRGGSAAF
TRBJ1-2,TRBV6-4,ASRERQGTNYGYT
TRBJ2-5,TRBV2,ASSARTSGETQY
TRBJ1-6,TRBV4-3,ASSQDLAGVGSPLH
TRBJ1-6,TRBV18,ASSHGGDSPLH
TRBJ1-6,TRBV4-2,ASSRTVDNSPLH